A single count supports the clone carrying this TCR beta chain. Via MiXCR, TCRdb re-called the RT-PCR reads, giving one row per CDR3 protein. The table has 550,000 to 750,000 distinct CDR3 sequences, approximately 15% seen once. The ends were cut back, 4 bases at V and 5 bases at J, with 16 bases in the middle. Germline V CDR1 and CDR2: SGHRS, YFSETQ. The CDR3 runs 14 residues. The TCR originated in a female donor in good health, serving as a healthy control. The chain uses TRBV5-1 and TRBJ2-7; D possibly corresponds to TRBD1 (5 bases). Material for sequencing was memory CD4+ T cells from blood. The CDR3 sequence is CASSNGQGADEQYF. Here the CDR3 DNA reads TGCGCCAGCAGCAACGGACAAGGGGCGGACGAGCAGTACTTC.